This T cell receptor (beta chain) was recovered during a study of blood T cells in healthy people across ages. Donation came from healthy Caucasian individuals in Russia who were aged 6 to 90. Each sample yielded at least 5.5 micrograms of PBMC total RNA. V lost 6 bases, J lost 4 bases, and 9 bases stayed unmatched. The germline gives CDR1 SQVTM, CDR2 ANQGSEA. The CDR3 is 14 residues long. PCR was performed a second time for roughly 7 to 11 cycles using a sample-barcoded 5' primer and a J-beta primer mix. TCRdb fed the 5' RACE reads into MiXCR, producing one record per CDR3 protein. The repertoire consists of about 1,500,000 distinct CDR3 sequences, with about 30% occurring once and the leading ten covering roughly 8%. This clonotype turned up a few times. The antigen remains undetermined. Findings and limits, study-wide: Unsorted PBMCs prevented conclusive naive versus antigen-experienced comparison.

V gene TRBV29-1 combines with J gene TRBJ2-3; TRBD2 matches at 8 bases. The TCR comes from a woman in her 30s in good health. The sequenced material came from blood. CDR3 sequence: CSVREAGGADTQYF. CDR3 DNA sequence: TGCAGCGTCCGGGAGGCGGGAGGCGCAGATACGCAGTATTTT.